This TCR beta chain is drawn from a study of shared clonotypes between healthy human individuals. The protocol was immunoSEQ multiplex PCR, while the TCRdb copy is restricted to in-frame clones and leaves out a portion. This repertoire shows 850,000 to 1,200,000 clones, around 75% found once; its top ten account for over 1.3%. The sequence was obtained from a man aged 18 to 35 in good health. The specimen sequenced was memory CD4+ T cells sorted from blood. The subset was: CD45RA-negative fraction.

CDR3 DNA sequence: TGTGCCAGCAGCTTGGGGCTCTTCTCCTACAATGAGCAGTTCTTC. It translates to CASSLGLFSYNEQFF. The V call is TRBV5-4, the J call TRBJ2-1; D remains unclear. Deletions cut 0 bases from V and 0 bases from J, with 7 bases between. The CDR3 runs 15 residues. CDR1 and CDR2 from the germline V gene are SGHNT and YYREEE (reference sequence).